Here is one T cell receptor beta chain with its context. TCRdb re-called the 5' RACE reads with MiXCR, one entry per CDR3 protein. The repertoire holds 90,000 to 120,000 distinct CDR3 sequences, with roughly 11% as singletons. The CDR3 has 17 residues. With 5 bases clipped from V and 0 bases from J, the junction kept 9 bases outside the gene matches. This entry belongs to a study of T-cell memory formation after mild COVID-19. This chain links TRBV12-3 or TRBV12-4 with TRBJ2-2, with 7 bases fitting TRBD2. The TCR comes from a man younger than 35 who had mild COVID-19 (a few samples of this study predate the infection). Cell type and time point are not known. The sequencing input was PBMCs or a T cell subset sorted from them (not recorded which). The CDR3 sequence is CASSPQRGDSNTGELFF. CDR3 nucleotides: TGTGCCAGCAGTCCCCAACGGGGGGACTCGAACACCGGGGAGCTGTTTTTT.